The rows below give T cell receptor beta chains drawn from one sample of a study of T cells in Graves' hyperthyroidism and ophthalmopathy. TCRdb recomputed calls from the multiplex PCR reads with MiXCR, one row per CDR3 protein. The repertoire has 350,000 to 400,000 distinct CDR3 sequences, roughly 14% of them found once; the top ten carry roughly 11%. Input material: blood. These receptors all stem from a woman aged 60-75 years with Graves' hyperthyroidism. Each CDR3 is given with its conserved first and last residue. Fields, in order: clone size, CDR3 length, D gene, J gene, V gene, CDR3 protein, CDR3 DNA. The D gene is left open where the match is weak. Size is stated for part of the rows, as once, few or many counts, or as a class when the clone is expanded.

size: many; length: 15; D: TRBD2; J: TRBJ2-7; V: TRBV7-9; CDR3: CASSQLAGGPHEQYF; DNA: TGTGCCAGCAGCCAACTAGCGGGAGGGCCCCACGAGCAGTACTTC
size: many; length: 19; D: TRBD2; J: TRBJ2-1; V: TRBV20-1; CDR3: CSARVIAGVPPVGGNEQFF; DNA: TGCAGTGCTAGAGTAATAGCGGGAGTCCCGCCTGTTGGAGGCAATGAGCAGTTCTTC
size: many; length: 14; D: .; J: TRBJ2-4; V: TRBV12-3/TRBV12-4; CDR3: CASSPNRASNIQYF; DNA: TGTGCCAGCAGTCCCAACAGGGCCTCTAACATTCAGTACTTC
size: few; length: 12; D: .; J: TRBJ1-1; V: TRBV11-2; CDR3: CATEGMNTEAFF; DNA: TGTGCCACCGAGGGGATGAACACTGAAGCTTTCTTT
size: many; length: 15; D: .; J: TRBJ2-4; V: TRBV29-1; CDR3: CSVRDTGQFKNIQYF; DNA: TGCAGCGTTAGAGATACAGGCCAGTTCAAAAACATTCAGTACTTC
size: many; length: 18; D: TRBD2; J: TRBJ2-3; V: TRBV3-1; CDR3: CASSQRVRTSGSTDTQYF; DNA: TGTGCCAGCAGCCAAAGGGTTAGGACTAGCGGGAGCACAGATACGCAGTATTTT
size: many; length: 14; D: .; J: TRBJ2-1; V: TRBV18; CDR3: CASSPPGDSGEQFF; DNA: TGTGCCAGCTCACCCCCGGGAGACTCGGGTGAGCAGTTCTTC
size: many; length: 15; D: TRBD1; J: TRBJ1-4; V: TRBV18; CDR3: CASSPGTGRIEKLFF; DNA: TGTGCCAGCTCACCGGGGACAGGGCGGATTGAAAAACTGTTTTTT
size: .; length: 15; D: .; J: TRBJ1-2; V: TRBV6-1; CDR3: CASSDPGTANYGYTF; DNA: TGTGCCAGCAGTGACCCCGGGACGGCAAACTATGGCTACACCTTC
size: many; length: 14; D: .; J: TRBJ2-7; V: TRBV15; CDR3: CATSRDMVLYEQYF; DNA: TGTGCCACCAGCAGAGATATGGTCCTCTACGAGCAGTACTTC
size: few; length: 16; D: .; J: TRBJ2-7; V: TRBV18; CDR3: CASSRDPGAAGYEQYF; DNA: TGTGCCAGCTCAAGGGACCCGGGAGCGGCGGGCTACGAGCAGTACTTC
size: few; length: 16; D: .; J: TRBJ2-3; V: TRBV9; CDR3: CASSVGVSESTDTQYF; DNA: TGTGCCAGCAGCGTAGGTGTTAGCGAAAGCACAGATACGCAGTATTTT
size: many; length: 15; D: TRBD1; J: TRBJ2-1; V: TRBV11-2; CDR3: CASSPQGAPGNEQFF; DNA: TGTGCCAGCAGCCCGCAGGGGGCGCCGGGGAATGAGCAGTTCTTC
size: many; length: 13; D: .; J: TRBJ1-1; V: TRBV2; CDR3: CASSGGRNTEAFF; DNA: TGTGCCAGCAGTGGTGGGAGGAACACTGAAGCTTTCTTT
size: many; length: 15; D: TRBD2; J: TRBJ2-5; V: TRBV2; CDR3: CASSERGRGEETQYF; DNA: TGTGCCAGTTCGGAGCGGGGTCGGGGTGAAGAGACCCAGTACTTC
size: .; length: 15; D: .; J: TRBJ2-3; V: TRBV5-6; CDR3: CASSWGPRGTDTQYF; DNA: TGTGCCAGCAGCTGGGGCCCACGGGGGACAGATACGCAGTATTTT
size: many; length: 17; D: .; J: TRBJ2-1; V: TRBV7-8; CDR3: CASSRTRDTYSYNEQFF; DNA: TGTGCCAGCAGCCGAACCCGGGACACCTACTCCTACAATGAGCAGTTCTTC
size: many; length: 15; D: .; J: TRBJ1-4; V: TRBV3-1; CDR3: CASSPGTRDGEKLFF; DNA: TGTGCCAGCAGCCCTGGGACCCGGGACGGAGAAAAACTGTTTTTT
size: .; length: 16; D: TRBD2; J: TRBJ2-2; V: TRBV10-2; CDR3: CASTQRASGTHGELFF; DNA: TGCGCCAGCACCCAGCGAGCTAGCGGGACTCACGGGGAGCTGTTTTTT
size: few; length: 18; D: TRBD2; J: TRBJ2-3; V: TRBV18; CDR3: CASSPKGLAAEGTDTQYF; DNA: TGTGCCAGCTCACCAAAAGGACTAGCGGCGGAGGGGACAGATACGCAGTATTTT
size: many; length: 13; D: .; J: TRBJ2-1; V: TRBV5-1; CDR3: CASTPQGLNEQFF; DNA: TGCGCCAGCACCCCCCAAGGTCTAAATGAGCAGTTCTTC
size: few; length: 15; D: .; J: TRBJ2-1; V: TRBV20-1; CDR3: CSAALGQRAYNEQFF; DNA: TGCAGTGCCGCGCTGGGCCAGCGGGCCTACAATGAGCAGTTCTTC
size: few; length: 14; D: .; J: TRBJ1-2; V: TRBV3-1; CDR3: CASSQAGPRYGYTF; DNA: TGTGCCAGCAGCCAAGCTGGACCGAGGTATGGCTACACCTTC
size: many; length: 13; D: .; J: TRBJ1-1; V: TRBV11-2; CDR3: CASSFKRDTEAFF; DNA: TGTGCCAGCAGCTTTAAGCGTGACACTGAAGCTTTCTTT
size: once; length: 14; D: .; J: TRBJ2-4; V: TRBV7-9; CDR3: CASGQDTSKNIQYF; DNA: TGTGCCAGTGGCCAGGACACAAGCAAAAACATTCAGTACTTC
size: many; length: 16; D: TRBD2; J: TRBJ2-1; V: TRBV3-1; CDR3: CASSQDLAGVYNEQFF; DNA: TGTGCCAGCAGCCAAGACTTAGCGGGAGTCTACAATGAGCAGTTCTTC
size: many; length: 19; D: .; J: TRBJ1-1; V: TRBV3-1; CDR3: CASSQDSVPMAGSNTEAFF; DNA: TGTGCCAGCAGCCAAGATTCCGTCCCGATGGCAGGGTCGAACACTGAAGCTTTCTTT
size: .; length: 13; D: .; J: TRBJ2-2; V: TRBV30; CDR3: CAWSTRDTGELFF; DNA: TGTGCCTGGAGTACCAGGGACACCGGGGAGCTGTTTTTT
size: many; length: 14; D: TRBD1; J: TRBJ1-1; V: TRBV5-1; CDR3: CASSTGQTNTEAFF; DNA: TGCGCCAGCAGCACGGGACAGACGAACACTGAAGCTTTCTTT
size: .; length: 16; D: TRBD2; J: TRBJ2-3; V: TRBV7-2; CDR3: CASSLGGLAGRGAQYF; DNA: TGTGCCAGCAGCTTGGGGGGACTAGCGGGCCGGGGGGCGCAGTATTTT
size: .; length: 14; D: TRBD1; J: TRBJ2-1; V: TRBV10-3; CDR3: CAISGTGSDNEQFF; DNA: TGTGCCATCAGTGGGACAGGGTCAGACAATGAGCAGTTCTTC